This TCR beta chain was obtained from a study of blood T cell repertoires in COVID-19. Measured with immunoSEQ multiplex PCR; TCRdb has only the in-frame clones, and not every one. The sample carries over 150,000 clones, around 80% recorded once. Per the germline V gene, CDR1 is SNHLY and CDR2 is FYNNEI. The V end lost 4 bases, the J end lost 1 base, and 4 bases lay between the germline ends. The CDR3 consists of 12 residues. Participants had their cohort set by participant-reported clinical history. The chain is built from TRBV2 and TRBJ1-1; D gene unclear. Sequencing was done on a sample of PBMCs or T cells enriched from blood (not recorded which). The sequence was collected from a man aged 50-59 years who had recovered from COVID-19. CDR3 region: CASSASNTEAFF. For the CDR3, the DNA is TGTGCCAGCAGTGCTTCGAACACTGAAGCTTTCTTT.